The present T cell receptor beta chain was sequenced within a study of T cells after yellow fever vaccination. Overall study: The SMART-Seq v4 Ultra Low Input method served to prepare the low-cell-number fractions. General observations from the study: Repertoires obtained by FACS sorting could include abundant clonotypes that entered as contaminants from the bulk population. Booster sampling recovered most clones from primary vaccination (less than 97% CD4, just over 85% CD8).

The V gene lost 6 bases and the J gene lost 4 bases, with 12 bases spanning the gap. This CDR3 has 14 amino acids. Germline V gene data show CDR1 as LNHDA and CDR2 as SQIVND (reference sequence). MiXCR was run by TCRdb on the 5' RACE reads, yielding one entry per CDR3 protein. The data hold 300,000 to 400,000 distinct CDR3 sequences, with over 8.5% observed a single time. This clonotype came up a few times. The antigen remains undetermined. The chain combines TRBV19 with TRBJ1-4, with D unresolved. The source was CD4+ T cells sorted from PBMCs, collected 45 days after the yellow fever booster vaccination. The receptor was isolated from a man aged 18-30 years who received the YFV17D yellow fever vaccine. CDR3 nucleotide sequence: TGTGCCAGTAGCTATGGGTTATTTAATGAAAAACTGTTTTTT. Encoded protein: CASSYGLFNEKLFF.